This T cell receptor beta chain was observed in a study of identical twins listed by TCRdb under 2016. Regarding the study in general: To test whether fetal clonotypes persist, the study used deep sequencing on TCR alpha and beta repertoires from monozygotic twins, unrelated adults of various ages, and cord blood. Replicate twin experiments were performed at different times using different library preparation protocols to rule out contamination. The full study reports these points: In monozygotic twins, out-of-frame TCR alpha sharing was systematically underestimated by recombination models, although the models agreed with sharing between unrelated individuals. Invariant T cells such as MAIT and iNKT could partly confound zero-insertion analyses, though diverse VJ usage argued against this for most clonotypes. Because the same donors could not be followed over many years, the conclusions relied on cross-sectional statistical analysis. A weaker excess of twin sharing was found in beta out-of-frame sequences because the signal-to-noise ratio was lowered by fewer shared sequences. Fewer insertions were carried by abundant cord blood beta clonotypes, a similar but weaker trend appeared in young adult naive repertoires, and no such trend appeared in memory repertoires. Compared with coincidental sharing between unrelated individuals, out-of-frame TCR alpha sequences shared between twins had an excess of sequences with low generation probability.

This clonotype turned up a few times. This clone's antigen is unknown. No much larger clone exists at a distance of one base, and base qualities are not known. CDR3 length: 16 amino acids, cysteine to phenylalanine. CDR3 DNA is the only sequence kept; it has 48 bases, read in frame from the first base. Trimming takes 3 bases off V and 6 bases off J; junction bases not matched to a gene: 4. For CDR1 and CDR2, the germline V gene (reference sequence) lists LGHDT and YNNKEL. All donors were healthy Caucasians. Three pairs of female monozygotic twins, all aged about 18 to 30 years, were included in the twin cohort. The RNA used for TCR libraries was isolated from peripheral blood mononuclear cells. The method behind the library was 5' RACE. Sequencing instrument: Illumina HiSeq 2000. Template switching added a universal primer binding site, and the final cDNA carried a unique molecular identifier that allowed TCR cDNA molecules to be counted accurately. Specific primers in the conserved constant-segment region were used to synthesize first-strand cDNA for the TCR alpha and beta chains. To control for contamination, every cDNA library was double barcoded, receiving both a SMART-Mk sample barcode and Illumina barcodes. TruSeq adapter sequences and Illumina sample barcodes were added in two successive PCR steps. The TCR alpha and beta cDNA libraries were sequenced on the Illumina HiSeq platform using custom primers. The authors processed their data as follows. MiGEC processed the raw reads to extract unique molecular identifiers, while MiXCR was used to determine the CDR3 positions. Recombination models were inferred per individual with the repgenHMM and IGoR tools using an EM algorithm. Shared clonotype analysis was performed with the tcR package in R, normalizing sharing by the product of cloneset sizes. Out-of-frame nonproductive sequences were analyzed to study raw recombination free of thymic and clonal selection effects. TCRdb reprocessed the public reads (quality trimming at Q25 with fastp, clone calling with MiXCR) and kept in-frame beta chains. One record per CDR3 amino acid sequence lists the most common genes and DNA. TCRdb's processing, not the authors', yielded these V and J calls. Present in this sample are some 660,000 distinct CDR3 sequences, around 8.3% of which were seen just once. In total, the top ten clones hold more than 0.75% of the sample.

These records were also assigned to another study, of yellow fever vaccine responses in identical twins. As that second study puts it: The authors reported that the T cell response to vaccination in identical twins appeared partly convergent and partly personalized. In identical twins, the study followed T cell clones that responded to the vaccine with precision.

Recombination connected TRBV3-1 to TRBJ2-1; 14 bases in between match TRBD2. Material: PBMCs. This TCR was recovered from a woman aged 18-35 years in good health. CDR3 sequence: CASSHRLAGGGNEQFF. DNA sequence: TGTGCCAGCAGCCACCGACTAGCGGGAGGGGGCAATGAGCAGTTCTTC.